This T cell receptor beta chain is drawn from a study of blood T cell repertoires in COVID-19. In the study overall: The United States, Italy and Spain supplied acute and convalescent COVID-19 samples. PBMCs, B-cell-depleted T cells, or T cells provided the cDNA or gDNA that made up the material.

The CDR3 totals 15 residues. The trim removed 0 bases at V and 4 bases at J, leaving 3 bases unmatched. Germline assignment: CDR1 LGHDT and CDR2 YNNKEL (reference sequence). Original analysis: Counts of nucleated cells, estimated from reference gene primer amplification, were obtained. Clones were sequenced by immunoSEQ multiplex PCR, and TCRdb holds only the in-frame ones, with some missing. D and trimming were read from the DNA, whereas the V and J calls and clone size are those reported in that table. The data show 190,000 or so clones, around 84% seen once. The clonotype was recovered from a man aged 35 to 55 with active or convalescent COVID-19. The chain links TRBV3-1 (or the pseudogene TRBV3-2) to TRBJ2-5, with 9 bases that match TRBD2. The specimen sequenced was peripheral blood. Here the CDR3 reads CASSQEGGGVETQYF. As DNA, the CDR3 is TGTGCCAGCAGCCAAGAAGGCGGGGGGGTAGAGACCCAGTACTTC.